The clone carrying this T cell receptor (beta chain) was seen more than once but under ten times. Its cognate antigen is unknown. The sample's time point: persistent/refractory GD, antithyroid drugs over 5 years with positive TRAb. From RNA extracted from PBMCs, the TCR library was made. Trimming took off 1 base at V and 1 base at J, with 11 bases between the two ends. This CDR3 spans 15 amino acids. From germline, CDR1 is MGHRA and CDR2 YSYEKL. Building of the TCR beta libraries involved iRepertoire HTBI primers and Arm-PCR of CDR3 regions. TCRdb re-analysed the multiplex PCR reads in MiXCR, keeping a single row per CDR3 protein. In the table there are 650,000 to 700,000 distinct CDR3 sequences, about 32% of which are singletons. These data come from a study of regulatory T cells in long-lasting Graves disease. Points from the study as a whole: Thyroid tissue was not sampled; only peripheral blood was. Persistent patients had a count of shared public clonotypes (over 2,500) that exceeded that of new patients (about 930).

This receptor was obtained from a female donor with Graves disease. The chain links TRBV4-1 to TRBJ2-7; possibly TRBD2 for D (6 bases). Sequencing was performed on peripheral blood mononuclear cells (PBMCs), taken when the disease was refractory, from a patient treated with antithyroid drugs. The chain's CDR3 is CASSQGEVLSYEQYF. DNA of the CDR3: TGCGCCAGCAGCCAAGGGGAGGTACTATCCTACGAGCAGTACTTC.